This T cell receptor beta chain was documented in a study of blood T cell repertoires in COVID-19. The overall study: Acute and convalescent COVID-19 samples came from the United States, Italy and Spain. Nucleic acid was either cDNA or gDNA, and it came from T cells, B-cell-depleted T cells, or PBMCs.

At least ten counts were recorded for this clone. Using immunoSEQ multiplex PCR, the repertoire was profiled, and TCRdb retains in-frame clones only, with some absent. The top ten clones hold around 17% of a sample with 150,000 to 200,000 clones, approximately 73% of them seen once. Recruits, aged roughly 18 to 89 years, lived in 24 US areas. The CDR3 covers 15 residues. CDR1 is MGHRA, CDR2 YSYEKL, per germline. V lost 6 bases and J lost 8, with 22 bases in between. The sequence was collected from a woman between 45 and 65 years old with acute COVID-19. The sequenced sample was PBMCs or T cells enriched from blood (not recorded which). This rearrangement joins TRBV4-1 to TRBJ1-2; D remains unclear. In nucleotides, the CDR3 is TGCGCCAGCAGACAATATGTAGCAGCTCAAGACGGCTACACCTTC. Its protein is CASRQYVAAQDGYTF.